Below are 27 T cell receptor beta chains sequenced from a single sample in a study of PD-1 blockade in classical Hodgkin lymphoma. TCRdb's copy holds only in-frame clones and misses some; the assay was immunoSEQ multiplex PCR. In the table there are 38,000 or so clones, 60% to 80% of which are singletons. All patients relapsed after autologous stem cell transplantation, and brentuximab vedotin exposure varied. The sample was peripheral blood mononuclear cells (PBMCs), taken before the second cycle of nivolumab. The receptors were sampled from a human donor with classical Hodgkin lymphoma.

The chain links TRBV5-4 to TRBJ2-7; possible D gene TRBD2, 5 bases. The V and J ends lost 6 bases and 1 base respectively, with 11 bases between them. Germline CDR1 reads SGHNT; CDR2 reads YYREEE (reference sequence). The CDR3 has 13 amino acids. CDR3 sequence reads: CASTEGGSYEQYF. The CDR3 DNA reads TGTGCCAGCACCGAGGGCGGATCCTACGAGCAGTACTTC.

This clone was detected ten times or more. The V call is TRBV9, the J call TRBJ2-5, with D unresolved. Germline V gene data show CDR1 as SGDLS and CDR2 as YYNGEE. Deletions cut 0 bases from V and 0 bases from J, with 6 bases between. This CDR3 has 14 residues. CDR3 sequence reads: CASSVDADQETQYF. DNA for the CDR3: TGTGCCAGCAGCGTAGATGCAGACCAAGAGACCCAGTACTTC.

This chain links TRBV19 with TRBJ2-7; D is undetermined. The CDR3 extends over 14 amino acids. Trimming stripped 5 bases from V and 2 bases from J, with 13 bases between. Germline assignment: CDR1 LNHDA and CDR2 SQIVND (reference sequence). The CDR3 coding sequence is TGTGCCAGTAGTCGGTTTTTCACGGCCTACGAGCAGTACTTC. Translating gives CASSRFFTAYEQYF.

This chain joins TRBV6-1 and TRBJ2-3; TRBD2 agrees at 7 bases. The V and J ends lost 8 bases and 1 base, in that order; junction bases with no gene match: 3. CDR3 length: 13 residues. Germline CDR1 MNHNS, CDR2 SASEGT. The CDR3, as DNA: TGTGCCAGCGTTCTAGCGGGCACAGATACGCAGTATTTT. This encodes CASVLAGTDTQYF.

There are many counts of this clone. The V call is TRBV5-8, the J call TRBJ1-1; D unresolved. From germline, CDR1 is SGHTS and CDR2 YDEGEE. The V end lost 1 base, the J end lost 5 bases, and 15 bases lay between the germline ends. CDR3 length equals 15 residues. The CDR3 spells CASSLSDLPRTEAFF. CDR3 DNA: TGTGCCAGCAGCTTGAGTGACCTACCGAGGACTGAAGCTTTCTTT.

This chain uses TRBV4-1 with TRBJ2-1; 11 bases match TRBD2. The CDR3 is 16 amino acids. Germline CDR1 MGHRA, CDR2 YSYEKL. V was pared by 0 bases and J by 16 bases, with 14 bases of the junction left unmatched. In DNA form, the CDR3 reads TGCGCCAGCAGCCAAGATCCGGGACTAGCGGTGGTAAATACATTCTTC. Translating it yields CASSQDPGLAVVNTFF.

Here the CDR3 reads CASSLIRMGLYNSPLHF. The DNA of the CDR3 is TGTGCCAGCAGCCTAATTCGGATGGGACTTTATAATTCACCCCTCCACTTT. The chain couples TRBV7-2 to TRBJ1-6, with TRBD1 as a possible D gene (5 bases). Per germline, CDR1 SGHTA and CDR2 FQGNSA. V was cut by 5 bases and J by 4 bases, with 18 bases left in between. The CDR3 has 17 amino acids. Combining the CDR3 with reference TRBV7-2 and TRBJ1-6 gives the whole variable domain GAGVSQSPSNKVTEKGKDVELRCDPISGHTALYWYRQSLGQGLEFLIYFQGNSAPDKSGLPSDRFSAERTGGSVSTLTIQRTQQEDSAVYLCASSLIRMGLYNSPLHFGNGTRLTVT.

This rearrangement joins TRBV18 to TRBJ2-5; 13 bases fit TRBD2. The ends lost 4 bases at V and 1 base at J; junction bases unmatched: 0. This CDR3 comprises 15 residues. Per germline, CDR1 KGHSH and CDR2 LQKENI. The DNA for the CDR3 is TGTGCCAGCTCACGGACTAGCGGGGGCCAAGAGACCCAGTACTTC. Translation gives CASSRTSGGQETQYF.

This chain joins TRBV5-8 and TRBJ2-7; 12 bases map to TRBD2. J lost 5 bases, V lost 5 bases, and 5 bases had no gene match. This CDR3 has 14 residues. Germline CDR1 SGHTS, CDR2 YDEGEE. CDR3 DNA sequence: TGTGCCAGCAGGACTAGCGGGAGTTATAACGAGCAGTACTTC. It is translated as CASRTSGSYNEQYF.

This chain joins TRBV7-2 and TRBJ2-2; unclear D gene. Per germline, CDR1 SGHTA and CDR2 FQGNSA. V gave up 1 base and J gave up 2 bases, with 8 bases separating them. This CDR3 is 15 amino acids long. Written as DNA, the CDR3 is TGTGCCAGCAGCTTAGTGTCGACCAACACCGGGGAGCTGTTTTTT. It encodes CASSLVSTNTGELFF.

The chain employs TRBV28 and TRBJ1-5; TRBD1 matches 9 bases. Trimming took 3 bases from V and 4 from J; bases not matched to a gene: 4. Germline V gives CDR1 MDHEN, CDR2 SYDVKM. There are 15 residues in the CDR3. The CDR3 loop is CASSFDRGVNQPQHF. The CDR3, as DNA: TGTGCCAGCAGTTTTGACAGGGGGGTAAATCAGCCCCAGCATTTT.

J is TRBJ2-3 and V is TRBV4-3; no reliable D call. From germline, CDR1 is LGHNA and CDR2 YSLEER. Trimming took off 0 bases at V and 1 base at J, with 11 bases between the two ends. This CDR3 comprises 16 residues. For the CDR3, the DNA is TGCGCCAGCAGCCAAGATCGAATCCACGGCACAGATACGCAGTATTTT. This sequence encodes CASSQDRIHGTDTQYF.

This clone was seen a handful of times. The chain carries TRBV18 and TRBJ1-6; tentative D call: TRBD1 (6 bases). Deletions cut 6 bases from V and 6 bases from J, with 15 bases between. The CDR3 extends over 15 amino acids. The germline gives CDR1 KGHSH, CDR2 LQKENI. CDR3 sequence (DNA): TGTGCCAGCTCTCGCACGGGGGGCGTTAATTCACCCCTCCACTTT. Protein product: CASSRTGGVNSPLHF.

V and J are TRBV18 and TRBJ2-2; 10 bases line up with TRBD2. CDR1 is KGHSH and CDR2 is LQKENI in the germline V gene. The V segment lost 3 bases and the J segment 4 bases; nucleotides outside the gene matches: 11. This CDR3 has 18 residues. The CDR3 coding sequence is TGTGCCAGCTCACCCCTAGCGGGGGCCTCTTCGACCACCGGGGAGCTGTTTTTT. Protein sequence: CASSPLAGASSTTGELFF.

This clone has a single count. V usage is TRBV4-2 and J usage is TRBJ1-5, with TRBD1 as a possible D gene (5 bases). Germline V CDR1 and CDR2: LGHNA, YNFKEQ. Trimming shortened V by 0 bases and J by 0 bases, and 12 bases separated the two germline ends. The CDR3 is 17 amino acids. DNA for the CDR3: TGTGCCAGCAGCCAAGATCATGACAGTTATAGCAATCAGCCCCAGCATTTT. Translation gives CASSQDHDSYSNQPQHF.

This chain connects TRBV7-2 to TRBJ1-5, with 8 bases fitting TRBD1. Looked up from germline, CDR1 is SGHTA and CDR2 is FQGNSA. V gave up 6 bases and J gave up 6 bases; unmatched junction bases: 7. This CDR3 has 14 amino acids. The CDR3 nucleotides are TGTGCCAGCAGTTGGACAGGGTGGGCTCAGCCCCAGCATTTT. Amino acid sequence: CASSWTGWAQPQHF.

The genes are TRBV2 and TRBJ2-7; a weak D match, TRBD1 (6 bases). Germline V gene data show CDR1 as SNHLY and CDR2 as FYNNEI. The CDR3 length is 13 residues. Between the trimmed V and J ends, which lost 4 bases and 3 bases, there was a span of 10 bases. This CDR3 is CASSGTELYEQYF. The CDR3 DNA follows: TGTGCCAGCAGTGGGACAGAGCTCTACGAGCAGTACTTC.

This clone was counted a few times. The chain has TRBV10-3 and TRBJ2-1; D may be TRBD2 (6 bases). Trimming shortened V by 6 bases and J by 5 bases, and 11 bases separated the two germline ends. CDR1 and CDR2 from the germline V gene are ENHRY and SYGVKD. CDR3 size: 13 residues. The CDR3 region is CAIRGGVDNEQFF. CDR3 coding DNA: TGTGCCATCAGGGGGGGTGTCGACAATGAGCAGTTCTTC.

V is TRBV4-2 and J is TRBJ2-4; D is perhaps TRBD2 (6 bases). V was cut by 0 bases and J by 15 bases, with 21 bases left in between. The CDR3 is 15 amino acids. Germline V gene lookup returns CDR1 LGHNA and CDR2 YNFKEQ. The CDR3 region is CASSQEVLNGRGVYF. The CDR3 nucleotides read TGTGCCAGCAGCCAAGAAGTTCTGAACGGGAGAGGGGTGTACTTC.

The chain joins TRBV19 to TRBJ2-2; D may match TRBD1 or TRBD2 (5 bases each). Germline V CDR1 and CDR2: LNHDA, SQIVND (reference sequence). The V gene lost 5 bases and the J gene lost 7 bases, with 14 bases spanning the gap. The CDR3 loop spans 14 amino acids. The CDR3 nucleotides read TGTGCCAGTAGTGGGACCGGAGGATTCGGGGAGCTGTTTTTT. As protein: CASSGTGGFGELFF.

The chain joins TRBV11-3 to TRBJ2-1, with 10 bases aligning to TRBD2. V lost 0 bases, J lost 3 bases, and 8 bases stayed unmatched. The CDR3 covers 18 residues. Germline lookup yields CDR1 SGHNT and CDR2 YENEEA. The DNA of the CDR3 is TGTGCCAGCAGCTTAGAGGCCAATCTAGCGGGGGACTACAATGAGCAGTTCTTC. It codes for CASSLEANLAGDYNEQFF.

In this sample, this clone turned up once. The rearrangement joins TRBV7-2 to TRBJ2-7, with TRBD2 identical over 9 bases. The CDR3 is 15 residues long. V shed 2 bases and J 3 bases; nucleotides not matched to a gene: 5. Germline V gives CDR1 SGHTA, CDR2 FQGNSA. CDR3 region: CASSLMASGNYEQYF. CDR3 sequence (DNA): TGTGCCAGCAGCTTAATGGCTAGCGGGAACTACGAGCAGTACTTC.

This chain uses TRBV28 with TRBJ2-7; D remains ambiguous. V lost 1 base and J 2 bases, leaving 12 bases between the germline ends. The germline CDR1 and CDR2 sequences are MDHEN and SYDVKM. The CDR3 has 15 amino acids. Here the CDR3 reads CASSLSRSPPYEQYF. Here the CDR3 DNA reads TGTGCCAGCAGTTTATCTCGTAGCCCGCCCTACGAGCAGTACTTC.

V is TRBV6-6 and J is TRBJ1-3, with a weak D call TRBD1 (6 bases). CDR3 size: 14 residues. V was shortened by 6 bases and J by 1 base, with 10 bases between the two germline ends. Germline CDR1 MNHNY, CDR2 SVGAGI (reference sequence). The CDR3 nucleotides are TGTGCCAGCAGGCCCGGACAGTCTGGAAACACCATATATTTT. As protein: CASRPGQSGNTIYF.

This clone was seen more than once but under ten times. The rearrangement joins TRBV28 to TRBJ2-1; the match to TRBD2 covers 7 bases. Germline V gene data show CDR1 as MDHEN and CDR2 as SYDVKM. The CDR3 spans 12 residues. J was trimmed by 9 bases and V by 5 bases; bases with no gene match: 4. The CDR3 loop reads CASSPLAGEQFF. CDR3 bases: TGTGCCAGCAGTCCTTTAGCGGGTGAGCAGTTCTTC. Filled out from reference TRBV28 and TRBJ2-1, the complete variable domain reads DVKVTQSSRYLVKRTGEKVFLECVQDMDHENMFWYRQDPGLGLRLIYFSYDVKMKEKGDIPEGYSVSREKKERFSLILESASTNQTSMYLCASSPLAGEQFFGPGTRLTVL.

V and J are TRBV6-5 and TRBJ2-7; the match to TRBD1 covers 7 bases. The CDR3 sequence is 13 residues long. Germline V CDR1 and CDR2: MNHEY, SVGAGI. Trimming cost V 6 bases and J 9 bases; bases outside gene matches: 11. As DNA, the CDR3 is TGTGCCAGCAGCGACAGGGTCGGTCTTGGGCAGTACTTC. As protein: CASSDRVGLGQYF.

This clone was counted once. V usage is TRBV6-5 and J usage is TRBJ2-2; 9 bases map to TRBD2. In germline, CDR1 is MNHEY, CDR2 SVGAGI. This CDR3 spans 16 amino acids. The ends lost 2 bases at V and 4 bases at J; junction bases unmatched: 5. CDR3: CASSYDLAGSTGELFF. The CDR3 region has the DNA TGTGCCAGCAGTTACGATCTAGCGGGGTCCACCGGGGAGCTGTTTTTT.